This T cell receptor beta chain stems from a study of shared clonotypes between healthy human individuals. This clone was seen only once. In the same sample, other DNA sequences code for this CDR3. Assay: immunoSEQ multiplex PCR; the TCRdb copy retains only in-frame clones and omits some. The sample contains more than 2 million clones, about 95% of which appear only once. The V end lost 0 bases, the J end lost 2 bases, and 4 bases lay between the germline ends. CDR1 and CDR2 from the germline V gene are PRHDT and FYEKMQ (reference sequence). This CDR3 has 13 amino acids. Cells designated naive CD8 were CD45RO-negative and were positively selected for CCR7, with terminally differentiated effector memory CD45RA+ cells excluded.

The V and J genes are TRBV13 and TRBJ1-2; D not certain. The sequencing sample was made of naive CD8+ T cells sorted from blood. The TCR comes from a man aged 18 to 29 in good health. In DNA form, the CDR3 reads TGTGCCAGCAGCTTAGGGCAGAACTATGGCTACACCTTC. This translates into CASSLGQNYGYTF.